The 23 T cell receptor beta chains below come from one sample, sequenced in a study of T cells in Graves' hyperthyroidism and ophthalmopathy. It was RNA transcripts that yielded the amplified TCR beta CDR3 regions. The TCR CDR3 first-round RT-PCR relied on the HTBI primer set. TCRdb fed the multiplex PCR reads into MiXCR, producing one record per CDR3 protein. The data show fewer than 750,000 distinct CDR3 sequences, roughly 15% seen once. Source material: blood. These receptors originate from a woman in her forties or fifties with Graves' ophthalmopathy.

The chain employs TRBV28 and TRBJ2-3; 10 bases line up with TRBD2. The CDR3 is made up of 16 amino acids. Germline trimming cut 6 bases from V and 3 bases from J; bases unmatched to any gene: 9. Germline V CDR1 and CDR2: MDHEN, SYDVKM. The CDR3 DNA reads TGTGCCAGCAGGTACCTAGCGGGAGTCGGTACAGATACGCAGTATTTT. This codes for CASRYLAGVGTDTQYF.

This clonotype was observed a handful of times. Here the CDR3 DNA reads TGTGCTAGTGGTTTAGGCGGGGTCTACAATGAGCAGTTCTTC. It encodes CASGLGGVYNEQFF. The chain recombines TRBV12-5 with TRBJ2-1, with D possibly being TRBD2 (6 bases). The V gene's germline CDR1 is LGHNT and CDR2 FRNRAP. The V gene lost 3 bases and the J gene lost 3 bases, with 9 bases spanning the gap. This CDR3 has 14 residues. Full variable domain (remainder filled in from reference TRBV12-5 and TRBJ2-1): DARVTQTPRHKVTEMGQEVTMRCQPILGHNTVFWYRQTMMQGLELLAYFRNRAPLDDSGMPKDRFSAEMPDATLATLKIQPSEPRDSAVYFCASGLGGVYNEQFFGPGTRLTVL.

This clonotype was observed a handful of times. J is TRBJ2-1 and V is TRBV15; TRBD1 matches at 8 bases. The germline V gene encodes CDR1 LNHNV and CDR2 YYDKDF (reference sequence). This CDR3 comprises 16 residues. V trimming: 1 base; J trimming: 6 bases; junction bases outside the gene matches: 8. CDR3 nucleotides: TGTGCCACCAGCAGAGTGACAGGGGTTGGTGGCAATGAGCAGTTCTTC. It encodes CATSRVTGVGGNEQFF.

This clonotype was observed many times. The V and J genes are TRBV20-1 and TRBJ2-1; 8 bases align to TRBD2. The CDR3 loop spans 15 amino acids. With V trimmed by 0 bases and J by 8 bases, 9 bases remained unmatched. Germline V gives CDR1 DFQATT, CDR2 SNEGSKA (reference sequence). CDR3 bases: TGCAGTGCTAGAGATCCAGGACTAGCAATCCATGAGCAGTTCTTC. Encoded protein: CSARDPGLAIHEQFF.

To note about this clonotype: Since no conserved phenylalanine or tryptophan closes the CDR3, a read error is the likely cause. J is TRBJ1-1 and V is TRBV7-3, with D unclear. Trimming took 4 bases from V and 2 from J, leaving 8 bases between them. The CDR3 extends over 13 amino acids. Germline V gene lookup returns CDR1 SGHTA and CDR2 FQGTGA. In DNA form, the CDR3 reads TGTGCCAGCAGCTACGGACTTAACACTGAAGCTTTCCTT. This translates into CASSYGLNTEAFL.

This clonotype was observed many times. The chain couples TRBV4-3 to TRBJ2-3, with 12 bases that match TRBD2. Germline CDR1 reads LGHNA; CDR2 reads YSLEER. V shed 2 bases, J shed 3 bases, and the junction held 3 bases outside the gene matches. This CDR3 region has 16 residues. The CDR3 DNA follows: TGCGCCAGCAGCCAACTAGGACTAGCGGGAACAGATACGCAGTATTTT. Protein sequence: CASSQLGLAGTDTQYF.

The table lists this clonotype with a few counts. V is TRBV4-3 and J is TRBJ1-2; tentatively, D is TRBD1 (5 bases). Germline assignment: CDR1 LGHNA and CDR2 YSLEER. Trimming left V 0 bases short and J 3 bases short, with 14 bases between. CDR3 size: 16 residues. The DNA of the CDR3 is TGCGCCAGCAGCCAAGAACGGCAGGGCGGGTACTATGGCTACACCTTC. As protein: CASSQERQGGYYGYTF.

This clonotype appeared many times. The chain recombines TRBV20-1 with TRBJ1-3; 11 nucleotides match TRBD1. The V segment lost 6 bases and the J segment 2 bases; nucleotides outside the gene matches: 6. The CDR3 length is 15 residues. CDR1 is DFQATT and CDR2 is SNEGSKA in the germline V gene (reference sequence). The CDR3 DNA is TGCAGTGCAGGACAGGGGGCCTTAACTGGAAACACCATATATTTT. It translates to CSAGQGALTGNTIYF.

This clonotype was detected only a few times. The chain has TRBV7-3 and TRBJ2-2, with 11 positions matching TRBD2. Per germline, CDR1 SGHTA and CDR2 FQGTGA. CDR3 length: 16 amino acids. Trimming took 4 bases from V and 6 from J; bases not matched to a gene: 7. CDR3 nucleotide sequence: TGTGCCAGCAGCTCCCCAGCGGGACTAGCGGCCGGGGAGCTGTTTTTT. Translating gives CASSSPAGLAAGELFF.

There are many counts of this clonotype. A read error may produce the germline difference seen at one junction end. This rearrangement joins TRBV27 to TRBJ2-1, with 16 bases fitting TRBD2. Germline V CDR1 and CDR2: MNHEY, SMNVEV (reference sequence). The CDR3 is 19 amino acids. CDR3 loop: CASRLSLTGGLAGGNEQFF. The CDR3 DNA reads TGTGCCAGCAGATTATCGTTAACAGGGGGACTAGCGGGGGGGAATGAGCAGTTCTTC.

The V gene is TRBV19, the J gene TRBJ1-5; D is ambiguous. This CDR3 spans 14 amino acids. Germline V gene data show CDR1 as LNHDA and CDR2 as SQIVND (reference sequence). V lost 7 bases, J lost 2 bases, and 12 bases lay in between. The CDR3 DNA follows: TGTGCCAGTACCCTTGTCTCGGGCAATCAGCCCCAGCATTTT. Its translation: CASTLVSGNQPQHF.

This chain joins TRBV19 and TRBJ2-7, with 7 bases lining up with TRBD2. V lost 3 bases to trimming and J lost 0 bases; unmatched junction nucleotides: 5. This CDR3 has 15 residues. CDR1 is LNHDA, CDR2 SQIVND, per germline (reference sequence). The CDR3 nucleotides read TGTGCCAGTAGTATCGCTAGCGGACCCTCCTACGAGCAGTACTTC. As protein: CASSIASGPSYEQYF.

This chain's CDR3 is CASSEDRALYYGYTF. CDR3 sequence (DNA): TGTGCCAGCAGTGAGGACAGAGCCCTTTACTATGGCTACACCTTC. The V and J genes are TRBV6-1 and TRBJ1-2, with a weak D call TRBD1 (6 bases). CDR3 length equals 15 residues. V lost 3 bases and J lost 3, with 14 bases in between. Per the germline V gene, CDR1 is MNHNS and CDR2 is SASEGT.

This chain connects TRBV20-1 to TRBJ2-7, with TRBD2 identical over 9 bases. There are 15 residues in the CDR3. The V gene's germline CDR1 is DFQATT and CDR2 SNEGSKA (reference sequence). V dropped 0 bases and J dropped 6; count of bases not matched to a gene: 9. Here the CDR3 DNA reads TGCAGTGCTAGAGATCTGTTAGCGGGAGTTTCCGAGCAGTACTTC. It specifies CSARDLLAGVSEQYF.

The rearrangement uses TRBV29-1 and TRBJ1-2, with 9 bases identical to TRBD1. The V gene end was trimmed by 0 bases and the J gene end by 4 bases; junction bases not matched to a gene: 12. The CDR3 contains 17 residues. CDR1 SQVTM and CDR2 ANQGSEA come from the germline V gene. The CDR3 loop is CSVEDLGTGIRAYGYTF. As DNA, the CDR3 is TGCAGCGTTGAAGATCTGGGGACAGGGATAAGGGCCTATGGCTACACCTTC.

This clonotype was counted ten times or more. The rearrangement joins TRBV7-8 to TRBJ2-7; D gene uncertain. Trimming took 5 bases from V and 3 from J, leaving 11 bases between them. The CDR3 runs to 13 residues. Germline V gene sequence: CDR1 SGHVS, CDR2 FQNEAQ. For the CDR3, the DNA is TGTGCCAGCAGCGCCGCAGACCTCTACGAGCAGTACTTC. Protein: CASSAADLYEQYF.

This clonotype occurred many times. The V gene is TRBV12-3 or TRBV12-4, the J gene TRBJ2-7, with 9 bases fitting TRBD2. The CDR3 is made up of 16 amino acids. Trimming cost V 5 bases and J 3 bases; bases outside gene matches: 11. The DNA for the CDR3 is TGTGCCAGCAGTCCTATTGAGGGACTAGCACTCTACGAGCAGTACTTC. It translates to CASSPIEGLALYEQYF.

This clonotype was counted ten times or more. The chain carries TRBV5-1 and TRBJ2-4; 7 bases line up with TRBD1. The CDR3 is 14 residues long. Per germline, CDR1 SGHRS and CDR2 YFSETQ. J lost 5 bases, V lost 4 bases, and 6 bases had no gene match. CDR3 protein: CASSIGQVENIQYF. CDR3 DNA sequence: TGCGCCAGCAGCATCGGACAGGTGGAAAACATTCAGTACTTC.

The chain is built from TRBV11-2 and TRBJ2-3; D is unresolved. Germline V gene sequence: CDR1 SGHAT, CDR2 FQNNGV. This CDR3 is 12 amino acids long. V lost 5 bases, J lost 8 bases, and 11 bases lay in between. In DNA form, the CDR3 reads TGTGCCAGCAGCGCCGAGCGAGGTACGCAGTATTTT. This codes for CASSAERGTQYF.

This clonotype was seen at least ten times. V usage is TRBV28 and J usage is TRBJ2-7; possibly TRBD1 for D (6 bases). CDR3 size: 11 residues. Trimming took off 6 bases at V and 5 bases at J, with 8 bases between the two ends. Germline CDR1 and CDR2: MDHEN and SYDVKM. CDR3 DNA: TGTGCCAGCAGCAACAGGGACGAGCAGTACTTC. Amino acids: CASSNRDEQYF.

In this sample, this clonotype turned up many times. The chain couples TRBV7-2 to TRBJ1-5; D is undetermined. The germline V gene encodes CDR1 SGHTA and CDR2 FQGNSA. V lost 5 bases to trimming and J lost 2 bases, with 13 bases between them. This CDR3 spans 15 amino acids. CDR3 nucleotides: TGTGCCAGCAGCCCAAGCTCCGGCGGCAATCAGCCCCAGCATTTT. The encoded protein is CASSPSSGGNQPQHF.

Ten or more counts support this clonotype. The CDR3 is CASTSFSDTTYEQYF. The CDR3, as DNA: TGTGCCAGCACCAGCTTTTCGGACACTACCTACGAGCAGTACTTC. V and J are TRBV12-3 or TRBV12-4 and TRBJ2-7; TRBD1 is a possible D gene (5 bases). V was trimmed by 7 bases and J by 2 bases, leaving 18 bases between them. There are 15 residues in the CDR3.

This clonotype showed up just a few times. V gene TRBV30 combines with J gene TRBJ1-4; 8 bases map to TRBD1. Unmatched junction bases numbered 11, after V lost 5 bases and J lost 0 bases. There are 17 residues in the CDR3. Germline CDR1 GTSNPN, CDR2 SVGIG (reference sequence). DNA for the CDR3: TGTGCCTGGGGTTCCCGGGACAGGCTTGCAACTAATGAAAAACTGTTTTTT. Protein sequence: CAWGSRDRLATNEKLFF.